These T cell receptor beta chains were read from a single sample in a study of blood T cell repertoires in COVID-19. Profiled with immunoSEQ multiplex PCR; TCRdb holds only in-frame clones, not every one. Counted here are 100,000 or so clones, roughly 92% occurring once; the ten biggest clones make up around 5.7%. Sequenced sample: peripheral blood. These receptors all stem from a man aged 65 to 85 with acute or convalescent COVID-19. Both conserved end residues are part of each CDR3. The D gene is left open where the match is weak. Where a row states a size, it is once, few, many or the class of an expanded clone; other rows omit it.

V,D,size,J,length,DNA,CDR3
TRBV5-4,.,.,TRBJ2-5,15,TGTGCCAGCAGCTTGGACCAGACTGGTTCAAGGACCCAGTACTTC,CASSLDQTGSRTQYF
TRBV5-1,.,.,TRBJ1-3,13,TGCGCCAGCAGCTTGGGGCAGGGGAACACCATATATTTT,CASSLGQGNTIYF
TRBV19,.,.,TRBJ1-2,12,TGTGCCAGTAGTTGGGCAGGGTATGGCTACACCTTC,CASSWAGYGYTF
TRBV10-1,TRBD1,.,TRBJ2-2,15,TGCGCCAGCAGTAAACCCGGACAGGGTGGCGGGGAGCTGTTTTTT,CASSKPGQGGGELFF
TRBV11-2,TRBD1,.,TRBJ1-2,13,TGTGCCAGCAGCCCGACAGGGGGCGATGGCTACACCTTC,CASSPTGGDGYTF
TRBV3-1/TRBV3-2,TRBD1,.,TRBJ1-1,14,TGTGCCAGCAGCTCTCGACAGGGCTGGACTGAAGCTTTCTTT,CASSSRQGWTEAFF
TRBV18,TRBD1,.,TRBJ2-7,15,TGTGCCAGCTCACTGGTCCCGGGACAGGAAGCCGAGCAGTACTTC,CASSLVPGQEAEQYF
TRBV6-6,.,.,TRBJ2-3,16,TGTGCCAGCAGTTACTCCGGAGGGCCTTTGGGAGATACGCAGTATTTT,CASSYSGGPLGDTQYF
TRBV7-2,.,.,TRBJ2-4,16,TGTGCCAGCAGCTTAGCGCTAAGCACTCCCAAAAACATTCAGTACTTC,CASSLALSTPKNIQYF
TRBV6-4,TRBD1,.,TRBJ2-2,14,TGTGCCAGCAGCATGGACAGGGAGGACGGGGAGCTGTTTTTT,CASSMDREDGELFF
TRBV19,.,.,TRBJ1-5,17,TGTGCCAGTAGTATGAAATACCAGGTCGGTAGCAATCAGCCCCAGCATTTT,CASSMKYQVGSNQPQHF
TRBV4-1,TRBD1,few,TRBJ1-5,15,TGCGCCAGCAGCCAAGATCCGACAGGGCTTCAGCCCCAGCATTTT,CASSQDPTGLQPQHF
TRBV10-2,.,.,TRBJ2-1,14,TGCGCCAGCAGTGAAGGCGGGACCTACAATGAGCAGTTCTTC,CASSEGGTYNEQFF
TRBV7-3,TRBD1,.,TRBJ1-1,13,TGTGCCAGCAGCATTCTACAGGGGCACAGAGCTTTCTTT,CASSILQGHRAFF
TRBV5-1,.,once,TRBJ2-3,15,TGCGCCAGCAGCCCCGGACAGACTAGCACAGATACGCAGTATTTT,CASSPGQTSTDTQYF
TRBV3-1/TRBV3-2,TRBD1,once,TRBJ1-4,14,TGTGCCAGCAGCAAATACAGGGGGCAAGTAAAACTGTTTTTT,CASSKYRGQVKLFF
TRBV5-1,.,.,TRBJ2-3,15,TGCGCCAGCAGCCGGGAGCGGCTTGCGGCGGATACGCAGTATTTT,CASSRERLAADTQYF
TRBV10-1,TRBD1,.,TRBJ2-4,14,TGCGCCAGCAGTGAGCGCCAGGGGGTAAACATTCAGTACTTC,CASSERQGVNIQYF
TRBV9,.,.,TRBJ2-1,15,TGTGCCAGCAGCTCATCCGGAGGACTACTCAATGAGCAGTTCTTC,CASSSSGGLLNEQFF
TRBV5-8,.,.,TRBJ2-5,12,TGTGCCAGCAGCTTCGTTCAAGAGACCCAGTACTTC,CASSFVQETQYF
TRBV11-3,TRBD2,.,TRBJ2-3,18,TGTGCCAGCAGCTTAAAACCCCGGGCGGGACTAGCAAGGGATACGCAGTATTTT,CASSLKPRAGLARDTQYF
TRBV2,.,.,TRBJ1-1,12,TGTGCCAGCCGGGCAGGAGGGACTGAAGCTTTCTTT,CASRAGGTEAFF
TRBV4-1,.,.,TRBJ1-3,14,TGCGCCAGCAGCCAATCTCCGGGACTGAACACCATATATTTT,CASSQSPGLNTIYF
TRBV9,.,.,TRBJ2-1,15,TGTGCCAGCAGCGTAGGGTACAACTCCTACAATGAGCAGTTCTTC,CASSVGYNSYNEQFF
TRBV6-2/TRBV6-3,.,.,TRBJ2-7,15,TGTGCCAGCAGCCCACAGGGTTCTCTCTCCTACGAGCAGTACTTC,CASSPQGSLSYEQYF
TRBV11-2,TRBD2,.,TRBJ2-5,15,TGTGCCAGCAGCTGGCGGACTAGCGGCCAAGAGACCCAGTACTTC,CASSWRTSGQETQYF
TRBV6-2/TRBV6-3,.,.,TRBJ2-7,19,TGTGCCAGCAGTCCCAAAGGAAAGGCGGAGAGGACCGGGATATACGAGCAGTACTTC,CASSPKGKAERTGIYEQYF
TRBV4-2,TRBD1,.,TRBJ1-2,15,TGTGCCAGCAGCCCTCAACCAGGACAGGTCGAGGGCTACACCTTC,CASSPQPGQVEGYTF
TRBV24-1,.,.,TRBJ1-3,15,TGTGCCACCAGTGATCCTGCTATCTCTGGAAACACCATATATTTT,CATSDPAISGNTIYF
TRBV20-1,.,.,TRBJ1-3,14,TGCAGTGCTAGTAGGACAGTCTCTGGAAACACCATATATTTT,CSASRTVSGNTIYF
TRBV2,.,.,TRBJ1-5,15,TGTGCCAGCAGTGATGAGAGGTGGTGGGATCAGCCCCAGCATTTT,CASSDERWWDQPQHF
TRBV6-5,.,.,TRBJ1-2,10,TGTGCCAGCGACAGTCGTGGCTACACCTTC,CASDSRGYTF
TRBV6-5,.,.,TRBJ2-5,13,TGTGCCACTCCCGTCGGGGGATGCGAGACCCAGTACTTC,CATPVGGCETQYF
TRBV4-3,.,.,TRBJ2-2,13,TGCGCCAGCAGCCAATGGACAACCGGGGAGCTGTTTTTT,CASSQWTTGELFF
TRBV11-2,.,.,TRBJ1-2,14,TGTGCCAGCAGCTTAGAGACCGCAGGGCGCGGCTACACCTTC,CASSLETAGRGYTF
TRBV28,.,.,TRBJ2-3,16,TGTGCCAGCAGTTTATGGGGAGTGTTGGCCACAGATACGCAGTATTTT,CASSLWGVLATDTQYF
TRBV14,.,.,TRBJ2-7,13,TGTGCCAGCAGCCTTCAGGCGTTCCACGAGCAGTACTTC,CASSLQAFHEQYF
TRBV4-3,.,.,TRBJ1-3,15,TGCGCCAGCAGCCAGGCTACAGGGCCAGGAAACACCATATATTTT,CASSQATGPGNTIYF
TRBV6-1,.,.,TRBJ1-1,14,TGTGCCAGCAGTGATCAGGCTGTATGGACTGAAGCTTTCTTT,CASSDQAVWTEAFF
TRBV11-1,.,.,TRBJ1-2,14,TGTGCCAGCAAAACCTCAGGCTCTAACTATGGCTACACCTTC,CASKTSGSNYGYTF